Shown below are 30 T cell receptor beta chains from a single sample sequenced in a study of shared clonotypes between healthy human individuals. Here immunoSEQ multiplex PCR was the method, and the copy in TCRdb shows in-frame clones only, minus some. The repertoire holds about a million clones, with 70% to 85% as singletons. The sequencing sample was made of memory CD4+ T cells from PBMCs. Subset meaning: CD45RA-negative fraction. The receptors here all came from a man aged 18 to 29 in good health. Some clones in this sample may be carry-over from other donors' samples.

The gene calls are TRBV5-1 and TRBJ2-1; TRBD2 matches at 10 bases. Germline CDR1 and CDR2: SGHRS and YFSETQ. The junction had 8 bases not matched to a gene; V was cut back by 4 bases and J by 13 bases. CDR3 length equals 13 residues. The CDR3 here is CASSLGLAETQFF. CDR3 in DNA: TGCGCCAGCAGCCTAGGACTAGCGGAGACACAGTTCTTC.

The rearrangement joins TRBV18 to TRBJ2-1; tentative D call: TRBD2 (7 bases). Deletions cut 2 bases from V and 7 bases from J, with 18 bases between. CDR1 is KGHSH and CDR2 is LQKENI in the germline V gene. The CDR3 totals 16 residues. The CDR3 DNA reads as TGTGCCAGCTCACCAGCAGGGAGGGGGGTGGCGAATGAGCAGTTCTTC. It translates to CASSPAGRGVANEQFF. Supplemented by reference TRBV18 and TRBJ2-1, the full variable domain reads NAGVMQNPRHLVRRRGQEARLRCSPMKGHSHVYWYRQLPEEGLKFMVYLQKENIIDESGMPKERFSAEFPKEGPSILRIQQVVRGDSAAYFCASSPAGRGVANEQFFGPGTRLTVL.

With respect to this clone: A single base separates this from a much larger clone, so it may be a read error. Here the CDR3 reads CASSLWGNTEAFF. CDR3 nucleotides: TGTGCCAGCAGCTTATGGGGGAACACTGAAGCTTTCTTT. The chain links TRBV7-9 to TRBJ1-1; D gene uncertain. The CDR3 has 13 amino acids. The ends were cut back, 2 bases at V and 1 base at J, with 5 bases in the middle. Germline CDR1 and CDR2: SEHNR and FQNEAQ (reference sequence).

This clone came up a few times. The chain uses TRBV18 and TRBJ2-2, with D possibly matching TRBD1 (6 bases). CDR1 is KGHSH and CDR2 is LQKENI in the germline V gene. V shed 2 bases and J shed 3 bases, with 10 bases lying between them. The CDR3 is 15 amino acids. CDR3 in amino acids: CASSPVQGYTGELFF. The CDR3, as DNA: TGTGCCAGCTCACCAGTACAGGGTTACACCGGGGAGCTGTTTTTT.

V gene TRBV18 combines with J gene TRBJ1-4; 8 bases are shared with TRBD1. V gave up 5 bases and J gave up 0 bases; unmatched junction bases: 2. CDR1 is KGHSH and CDR2 is LQKENI in the germline V gene. CDR3 length: 15 amino acids. This CDR3 reads CASSGQGATNEKLFF. The CDR3 DNA sequence: TGTGCCAGCTCAGGACAGGGAGCAACTAATGAAAAACTGTTTTTT.

The chain joins TRBV7-2 to TRBJ2-3; 7 bases agree with TRBD1. The V segment lost 4 bases and the J segment 2 bases; nucleotides outside the gene matches: 6. The CDR3 totals 15 residues. Germline V gene sequence: CDR1 SGHTA, CDR2 FQGNSA. Here the CDR3 reads CASSSQGVATDTQYF. In DNA, the CDR3 is TGTGCCAGCAGCTCCCAGGGGGTAGCCACAGATACGCAGTATTTT.

V usage is TRBV5-6 and J usage is TRBJ2-7; perhaps D is TRBD1 or TRBD2 (6 bases each). The CDR3 is 14 amino acids. Trimming cost V 3 bases and J 3 bases, with 13 bases left between them. CDR1 is SGHDT, CDR2 YYEEEE, per germline. The CDR3 DNA sequence: TGTGCCAGCAGCTCGCTTGGGGGGCGCTACGAGCAGTACTTC. Translating it yields CASSSLGGRYEQYF.

The J gene is TRBJ1-2, the V gene TRBV9, with D unclear. Germline CDR1 and CDR2: SGDLS and YYNGEE. The CDR3 length is 13 residues. V lost 0 bases and J 8 bases, leaving 11 bases between the germline ends. CDR3 nucleotide sequence: TGTGCCAGCAGCGTAGATTGGGATCGGGGCTACACCTTC. It codes for CASSVDWDRGYTF.

The chain uses TRBV12-5 and TRBJ1-3; D unresolved. The CDR3 has 15 residues. Trimming left V 0 bases short and J 4 bases short, with 10 bases between. Germline V CDR1 and CDR2: LGHNT, FRNRAP. The CDR3 bases are TGTGCTAGTGGTTTGGTACATGACCGAGGAAACACCATATATTTT. Residues: CASGLVHDRGNTIYF.

The chain joins TRBV5-1 to TRBJ2-2; TRBD1 matches at 9 bases. Germline values: CDR1 SGHRS, CDR2 YFSETQ. With 1 base clipped from V and 4 bases from J, the junction kept 5 bases outside the gene matches. This CDR3 comprises 16 residues. CDR3 bases: TGCGCCAGCAGCTTGCTGGGACAGGGAAGCACCGGGGAGCTGTTTTTT. Encoded protein: CASSLLGQGSTGELFF.

Only a few counts were recorded for this clone. CDR3 protein: CASSWESNQPQHF. DNA for the CDR3: TGTGCCAGCAGCTGGGAGAGCAATCAGCCCCAGCATTTT. This chain uses TRBV7-9 with TRBJ1-5; D gene unclear. This CDR3 is built from 13 residues. Between the trimmed V and J ends, which lost 4 bases and 1 base, there was a span of 5 bases. Germline V gives CDR1 SEHNR, CDR2 FQNEAQ (reference sequence).

This chain joins TRBV7-9 and TRBJ2-1; D tentatively fits TRBD1 or TRBD2 (6 bases each). CDR1 is SEHNR, CDR2 FQNEAQ, per germline (reference sequence). The CDR3 is 15 amino acids. Deletions cut 2 bases from V and 7 bases from J, with 15 bases between. DNA for the CDR3: TGTGCCAGCAGCTTAAGGAGTGGGGGGCCGAATGAGCAGTTCTTC. Its protein product is CASSLRSGGPNEQFF.

The chain links TRBV9 to TRBJ2-4; the D gene is possibly TRBD1 (5 bases). The V gene's germline CDR1 is SGDLS and CDR2 YYNGEE. CDR3 length: 16 amino acids. The V and J ends lost 4 bases and 0 bases respectively, with 14 bases between them. In nucleotides, the CDR3 is TGTGCCAGCAGCCCGAGTAGGGGAATAGCCAAAAACATTCAGTACTTC. This sequence encodes CASSPSRGIAKNIQYF.

Concerning this clone itself: Different DNA sequences within this sample yield the same CDR3. The chain employs TRBV5-4 and TRBJ1-4; D might be TRBD1 (6 bases). With 3 bases removed from V and 2 bases from J, the gap between germline ends came to 11 bases. Germline V lookup: CDR1 SGHNT, CDR2 YYREEE (reference sequence). The CDR3 has 15 residues. CDR3 protein: CASSSLGATNEKLFF. DNA for the CDR3: TGTGCCAGCAGCTCGTTGGGGGCCACTAATGAAAAACTGTTTTTT. The full variable domain, completed using reference TRBV5-4 and TRBJ1-4, is ETGVTQSPTHLIKTRGQQVTLRCSSQSGHNTVSWYQQALGQGPQFIFQYYREEENGRGNFPPRFSGLQFPNYSSELNVNALELDDSALYLCASSSLGATNEKLFFGSGTQLSVL.

The CDR3 bases are TGTGCCAGCACCTCCACACAGGGGGATCAGCCCCAGCATTTT. Translation gives CASTSTQGDQPQHF. The chain recombines TRBV28 with TRBJ1-5; TRBD1 aligns across 8 bases. The CDR3 runs to 14 residues. Germline V gene sequence: CDR1 MDHEN, CDR2 SYDVKM. The V gene end was trimmed by 7 bases and the J gene end by 5 bases; junction bases not matched to a gene: 7.

The chain combines TRBV27 with TRBJ1-1, with 7 bases lining up with TRBD1. This CDR3 comprises 15 residues. V lost 2 bases and J lost 4; bases outside the gene matches: 7. CDR1 is MNHEY and CDR2 is SMNVEV in the germline V gene (reference sequence). CDR3 bases: TGTGCCAGCAGTTTAGATTTCCAGGGGGGCACTGAAGCTTTCTTT. Its translation: CASSLDFQGGTEAFF.

The V call is TRBV6-1, the J call TRBJ2-7, with TRBD2 as a possible D gene (6 bases). The CDR3 length is 15 residues. Between the trimmed V and J ends, which lost 0 bases and 4 bases, there was a span of 13 bases. Germline V CDR1 and CDR2: MNHNS, SASEGT. This CDR3 reads CASSEAPGAPYEQYF. The CDR3 coding sequence is TGTGCCAGCAGTGAAGCGCCGGGAGCCCCATACGAGCAGTACTTC.

The CDR3 here is CASSLGHDTGDTQYF. CDR3 in DNA: TGTGCCAGCAGCTTAGGGCACGATACAGGGGATACGCAGTATTTT. V gene TRBV7-8 combines with J gene TRBJ2-3; D might be TRBD1 (6 bases). V lost 1 base and J lost 6, with 14 bases in between. Germline V gene data show CDR1 as SGHVS and CDR2 as FQNEAQ. The CDR3 has 15 residues.

V usage is TRBV28 and J usage is TRBJ2-7, with no clear D. The CDR3 length is 13 residues. V lost 4 bases and J lost 4, with 11 bases in between. Germline assignment: CDR1 MDHEN and CDR2 SYDVKM. The CDR3 DNA is TGTGCCAGCAGTTCCAAACCGAGATACGAGCAGTACTTC. It codes for CASSSKPRYEQYF.

The V call is TRBV18, the J call TRBJ1-1; D perhaps matches TRBD1 (6 bases). The length of the CDR3 is 15 residues. The ends were cut back, 0 bases at V and 4 bases at J, with 12 bases in the middle. Germline loops: CDR1 KGHSH, CDR2 LQKENI. CDR3 DNA: TGTGCCAGCTCACCACCGGGGGGCTCTGGCACTGAAGCTTTCTTT. It encodes CASSPPGGSGTEAFF.

CDR3 sequence: CASSLRQGAPDTQYF. In nucleotides, the CDR3 is TGTGCCAGCAGCTTGCGACAGGGGGCGCCTGATACGCAGTATTTT. V and J are TRBV5-4 and TRBJ2-3; the match to TRBD1 covers 10 bases. Germline lookup yields CDR1 SGHNT and CDR2 YYREEE (reference sequence). V shed 1 base and J 6 bases; nucleotides not matched to a gene: 5. The CDR3 is made up of 15 amino acids.

This clone was recorded once. This probably arose from a read error, given a far larger clone one base away. Likely a read error: the CDR3 ends without its conserved phenylalanine or tryptophan. V and J are TRBV30 and TRBJ1-2; 9 positions agree with TRBD1. The CDR3 is made up of 14 amino acids. Germline V CDR1 and CDR2: GTSNPN, SVGIG (reference sequence). V trimming: 3 bases; J trimming: 4 bases; junction bases outside the gene matches: 6. The CDR3 DNA is TGTGCCTGGAGGTGGACAGGGGCGGGCTATGGCTACACCATC. As protein: CAWRWTGAGYGYTI.

The genes are TRBV4-1 and TRBJ2-6; D is unresolved. The germline CDR1 and CDR2 sequences are MGHRA and YSYEKL. The CDR3 is 17 residues long. V was cut by 0 bases and J by 2 bases, with 11 bases left in between. The CDR3 reads CASSQDPGGPGANVLTF. The CDR3 nucleotides are TGCGCCAGCAGCCAAGACCCAGGTGGTCCTGGGGCCAACGTCCTGACTTTC.

The chain links TRBV19 to TRBJ2-7, with 10 positions matching TRBD2. CDR1 and CDR2 from the germline V gene are LNHDA and SQIVND (reference sequence). Germline trimming cut 7 bases from V and 6 bases from J; bases unmatched to any gene: 6. This CDR3 spans 13 amino acids. CDR3 loop: CASNLAGVGEQYF. Here the CDR3 DNA reads TGTGCCAGTAATCTAGCGGGAGTTGGCGAGCAGTACTTC.

The CDR3 spells CASSRTWNTEAFF. The DNA for the CDR3 is TGTGCCAGCAGCAGAACTTGGAACACTGAAGCTTTCTTT. The chain links TRBV11-2 to TRBJ1-1; D gene ambiguous. CDR1 is SGHAT, CDR2 FQNNGV, per germline. V dropped 5 bases and J dropped 1 base, with 8 bases sitting between them. The CDR3 extends over 13 amino acids.

The chain has TRBV5-1 and TRBJ2-1; no definite D call. The CDR3 sequence is 15 residues long. The V and J ends lost 4 bases and 6 bases respectively, with 17 bases between them. Germline CDR1 and CDR2: SGHRS and YFSETQ. CDR3 nucleotides: TGCGCCAGCAGCCTGTTGGACCATGACGCCAATGAGCAGTTCTTC. Translated: CASSLLDHDANEQFF.

The CDR3 nucleotides are TGTGCCATTCAGCGGGCAGGGAGCAATCAGCCCCAGCATTTT. Its translation: CAIQRAGSNQPQHF. The chain employs TRBV28 and TRBJ1-5, with D perhaps TRBD1 (5 bases). The CDR3 loop spans 14 amino acids. Trimming cost V 10 bases and J 1 base, with 14 bases left between them. Germline CDR1 and CDR2: MDHEN and SYDVKM. The variable domain in full, with the rest retrieved from reference TRBV28 and TRBJ1-5, is DVKVTQSSRYLVKRTGEKVFLECVQDMDHENMFWYRQDPGLGLRLIYFSYDVKMKEKGDIPEGYSVSREKKERFSLILESASTNQTSMYLCAIQRAGSNQPQHFGDGTRLSIL.

This clone was observed a handful of times. The chain couples TRBV30 to TRBJ2-5; 8 bases align to TRBD2. In germline, CDR1 is GTSNPN, CDR2 SVGIG (reference sequence). The CDR3 extends over 15 amino acids. The trim removed 2 bases at V and 5 bases at J, leaving 10 bases unmatched. CDR3 nucleotides: TGTGCCTGGAGTTTTGAGACTAGCGTTTGGGAGACCCAGTACTTC. This translates into CAWSFETSVWETQYF. The full variable domain, with the rest looked up from reference TRBV30 and TRBJ2-5, is SQTIHQWPATLVQPVGSPLSLECTVEGTSNPNLYWYRQAAGRGLQLLFYSVGIGQISSEVPQNLSASRPQDRQFILSSKKLLLSDSGFYLCAWSFETSVWETQYFGPGTRLLVL.

As regards this clone: A much larger clone lies a single base off, so this may be a read error. This CDR3 is also generated by other DNA sequences in the sample. The rearrangement links TRBV11-3 to TRBJ1-1; unclear D gene. The CDR3 loop spans 14 amino acids. The germline CDR1 and CDR2 sequences are SGHNT and YENEEA. V was trimmed by 0 bases and J by 3 bases, leaving 8 bases between them. The CDR3: CASSLEGGDTEAFF. CDR3 sequence (DNA): TGTGCCAGCAGCTTAGAGGGCGGGGACACTGAAGCTTTCTTT.

About this clone: It may be a read error: a sequence one base away is much more abundant. This sequence joins TRBV28 and TRBJ2-7; D tentatively reads TRBD1 or TRBD2 (5 bases each). Germline CDR1 reads MDHEN; CDR2 reads SYDVKM. V lost 5 bases and J lost 6, with 17 bases in between. The CDR3 is made up of 14 amino acids. The CDR3 region is CASSPLSGACEQYF. The DNA of the CDR3 is TGTGCCAGCAGTCCCTTGTCCGGGGCCTGCGAGCAGTACTTC.